What follows describes a single TCR beta chain. Its specificity is unknown. The data were obtained in a study of response to subunit inactivated influenza vaccine. General study results and limits: Few new T cells, the authors suggested, are recruited by each seasonal influenza vaccination.

Using its own MiXCR run on the RT-PCR reads, TCRdb lists one record per CDR3 protein. There are about 700,000 distinct CDR3 sequences in the sample; 14% occur only once, and 6% to 7% lies in the top ten. Germline assignment: CDR1 LNHDA and CDR2 SQIVND (reference sequence). The CDR3 is 16 amino acids. Unmatched junction bases numbered 6, after V lost 3 bases and J lost 4 bases. Source: PBMCs from blood, taken roughly 2 weeks before vaccination. The sequence was obtained from a man in his fifties who received an inactivated influenza vaccine. V gene TRBV19 combines with J gene TRBJ2-3, with 11 bases aligning to TRBD2. The CDR3 nucleotides read TGTGCCAGTAGTATTAGACTAGCGGGAAATGCAGATACGCAGTATTTT. Translating it yields CASSIRLAGNADTQYF. Using reference TRBV19 and TRBJ2-3 for the parts outside the CDR3, the full variable domain is DGGITQSPKYLFRKEGQNVTLSCEQNLNHDAMYWYRQDPGQGLRLIYYSQIVNDFQKGDIAEGYSVSREKKESFPLTVTSAQKNPTAFYLCASSIRLAGNADTQYFGPGTRLTVL.